The text below deals with one TCR beta chain. These data are taken from a study of blood T cell repertoires in COVID-19. For the study at large: Specimens from acute and convalescent COVID-19 originated in the United States, Italy and Spain.

Assay: immunoSEQ multiplex PCR; the TCRdb copy retains only in-frame clones and omits some. Altogether some 460,000 clones are present, around 87% being singletons, with the ten largest covering 0.7%. The study drew participants aged about 18 to 89 years from about two dozen US areas. Trimming removed 6 bases from V and 5 bases from J; junction bases left unmatched: 13. Germline-derived CDR1 and CDR2 are SQVTM and ANQGSEA. The CDR3 totals 17 residues. The source material was PBMCs or T cells enriched from blood (not recorded which). The gene calls are TRBV29-1 and TRBJ2-2; 12 nucleotides agree with TRBD1. The sequence derives from a woman between 18 and 29 years old who had recovered from COVID-19. CDR3: CSVAKGTGGKTTGELFF. CDR3 bases: TGCAGCGTCGCCAAAGGGACAGGGGGCAAGACTACCGGGGAGCTGTTTTTT.